These 22 T cell receptor beta chains came from one sample sequenced in a study of OX40 agonist ivuxolimab in advanced cancers. Assay: immunoSEQ multiplex PCR; the TCRdb copy retains only in-frame clones and omits some. The sample shows 77,000 or so clones, approximately 80% of them seen only once. The sequencing used CD4+ or CD8+ T cells sorted from blood, collected in a trial of the OX40 agonist ivuxolimab. These receptors were obtained from an adult with an advanced solid tumor such as melanoma, head and neck, liver or kidney cancer.

This chain links TRBV11-3 with TRBJ2-2; TRBD2 matches 7 bases. CDR3 size: 13 residues. V lost 5 bases, J lost 7 bases, and 4 bases stayed unmatched. Germline values: CDR1 SGHNT, CDR2 YENEEA. CDR3 bases: TGTGCCAGCAGCCAGCGGGGTCACGGGGAGCTGTTTTTT. Translating gives CASSQRGHGELFF. Full variable domain (missing parts from reference TRBV11-3 and TRBJ2-2): EAGVVQSPRYKIIEKKQPVAFWCNPISGHNTLYWYLQNLGQGPELLIRYENEEAVDDSQLPKDRFSAERLKGVDSTLKIQPAELGDSAVYLCASSQRGHGELFFGEGSRLTVL.

This clone was seen a single time. CDR3 residues: CASSEGGGNEQYF. The CDR3 DNA reads TGTGCCAGCTCAGAGGGGGGCGGCAACGAGCAGTACTTC. The chain links TRBV18 to TRBJ2-7; D tentatively fits TRBD1 or TRBD2 (6 bases each). The CDR3 extends over 13 amino acids. The germline gives CDR1 KGHSH, CDR2 LQKENI. V dropped 5 bases and J dropped 5 bases, with 13 bases sitting between them.

In this sample, this clone turned up once. In nucleotides, the CDR3 is TGCAGCGTTGGGGTGGGGGGGAACCAAGAGACCCAGTACTTC. This translates into CSVGVGGNQETQYF. V usage is TRBV29-1 and J usage is TRBJ2-5; 7 bases align to TRBD2. This CDR3 comprises 14 residues. V was pared by 4 bases and J by 0 bases, with 5 bases of the junction left unmatched. Germline lookup yields CDR1 SQVTM and CDR2 ANQGSEA.

The V gene is TRBV5-1, the J gene TRBJ2-5; D gene ambiguous. Trimming shortened V by 0 bases and J by 9 bases, and 15 bases separated the two germline ends. Germline CDR1 is SGHRS and CDR2 is YFSETQ. The CDR3 length is 14 residues. CDR3 region: CASSLVVGDEAQYF. The CDR3 nucleotides read TGCGCCAGCAGCTTGGTAGTTGGAGATGAGGCCCAGTACTTC.

The rearrangement joins TRBV11-2 to TRBJ2-5, with 7 positions matching TRBD1. J gave up 3 bases and V 5 bases, and 3 bases lay outside the gene matches. The CDR3 runs to 13 residues. The germline CDR1 and CDR2 sequences are SGHAT and FQNNGV. The DNA for the CDR3 is TGTGCCAGCAGCCGGGACAGCAAAGAGACCCAGTACTTC. It is translated as CASSRDSKETQYF.

J is TRBJ2-6 and V is TRBV5-6, with D hard to call. Trimming shortened V by 5 bases and J by 0 bases, and 6 bases separated the two germline ends. Germline values: CDR1 SGHDT, CDR2 YYEEEE. This CDR3 contains 14 residues. The CDR3 sequence: CASRLISGANVLTF. For the CDR3, the DNA is TGTGCCAGCAGGCTAATCTCTGGGGCCAACGTCCTGACTTTC.

The chain employs TRBV11-2 and TRBJ1-1; unclear D gene. Germline V gives CDR1 SGHAT, CDR2 FQNNGV. The CDR3 spans 13 residues. V was cut by 2 bases and J by 7 bases, with 11 bases left in between. CDR3 nucleotides: TGTGCCAGCAGCTTATCAGCCTTAAGTGAAGCTTTCTTT. Residues: CASSLSALSEAFF.

The rearrangement links TRBV7-3 to TRBJ2-1; D gene ambiguous. CDR1 is SGHTA and CDR2 is FQGTGA in the germline V gene. V gave up 1 base and J gave up 7 bases, with 5 bases separating them. This CDR3 comprises 12 residues. CDR3 in amino acids: CASSLSGNEQFF. For the CDR3, the DNA is TGTGCCAGCAGCTTAAGTGGGAATGAGCAGTTCTTC.

As for this clone: A read error may produce the germline difference seen at one junction end. This chain joins TRBV7-7 and TRBJ2-5; TRBD2 matches 11 bases. This CDR3 spans 15 amino acids. CDR1 is SSHAT and CDR2 is FNYEAQ in the germline V gene (reference sequence). DNA of the CDR3: TGTGCTAGCAGCTTAGTAGCGGGGGGGCCAGAGACCCAGTACTTC. This codes for CASSLVAGGPETQYF.

As DNA, the CDR3 is TGTGCCAGCAGCGTAGATCCTAGCGGGGGGGCGGATACGCAGTATTTT. It specifies CASSVDPSGGADTQYF. The gene calls are TRBV9 and TRBJ2-3; TRBD2 agrees at 12 bases. J gave up 6 bases and V 0 bases, and 5 bases lay outside the gene matches. CDR3 length equals 16 residues. The germline CDR1 and CDR2 sequences are SGDLS and YYNGEE.

The chain couples TRBV5-4 to TRBJ2-2, with 7 nucleotides matching TRBD1. Germline V gene sequence: CDR1 SGHNT, CDR2 YYREEE (reference sequence). The V and J ends lost 4 bases and 0 bases, in that order; junction bases with no gene match: 6. This CDR3 has 16 amino acids. The CDR3: CASSRTGVTNTGELFF. The CDR3 coding sequence is TGTGCCAGCAGCAGAACAGGGGTAACGAACACCGGGGAGCTGTTTTTT.

The chain employs TRBV18 and TRBJ2-3; TRBD2 agrees at 10 bases. Losses at the gene ends were 6 bases for V and 4 bases for J; bases not matched to a gene: 4. CDR3 size: 14 residues. The germline gives CDR1 KGHSH, CDR2 LQKENI. The CDR3 here is CASSRTSGADTQYF. Here the CDR3 DNA reads TGTGCCAGCTCCCGGACTAGCGGAGCAGATACGCAGTATTTT.

The V call is TRBV5-6, the J call TRBJ1-6; TRBD1 is a possible D gene (6 bases). The CDR3 is 18 amino acids. The V gene's germline CDR1 is SGHDT and CDR2 YYEEEE. The ends were cut back, 3 bases at V and 9 bases at J, with 25 bases in the middle. CDR3 in amino acids: CASSSLTGSTSWVSPLHF. Here the CDR3 DNA reads TGTGCCAGCAGCTCATTGACAGGTTCGACGTCCTGGGTTTCACCCCTCCACTTT. Variable domain in full (rest from reference TRBV5-6 and TRBJ1-6): DAGVTQSPTHLIKTRGQQVTLRCSPKSGHDTVSWYQQALGQGPQFIFQYYEEEERQRGNFPDRFSGHQFPNYSSELNVNALLLGDSALYLCASSSLTGSTSWVSPLHFGNGTRLTVT.

This clone occurred many times. The rearrangement links TRBV9 to TRBJ1-4, with TRBD1 as a possible D gene (5 bases). Germline V gene lookup returns CDR1 SGDLS and CDR2 YYNGEE. There are 15 residues in the CDR3. The germline V and J ends were trimmed by 5 bases and 3 bases, with 14 bases remaining between them. The CDR3 is CASSLTQGPNEKLFF. The CDR3 DNA follows: TGTGCCAGCAGTTTAACTCAGGGACCTAATGAAAAACTGTTTTTT.

The chain recombines TRBV13 with TRBJ2-7; 8 bases match TRBD2. Germline V lookup: CDR1 PRHDT, CDR2 FYEKMQ (reference sequence). With V trimmed by 0 bases and J by 4 bases, 8 bases remained unmatched. The CDR3 loop spans 16 amino acids. CDR3 DNA: TGTGCCAGCAGCTTAGGCCGAACTAGCGGAGCGTACGAGCAGTACTTC. Translating it yields CASSLGRTSGAYEQYF. Based on the CDR3 plus reference TRBV13 and TRBJ2-7, the full variable domain is AAGVIQSPRHLIKEKRETATLKCYPIPRHDTVYWYQQGPGQDPQFLISFYEKMQSDKGSIPDRFSAQQFSDYHSELNMSSLELGDSALYFCASSLGRTSGAYEQYFGPGTRLTVT.

This chain joins TRBV5-8 and TRBJ1-5; D may be TRBD1 (5 bases). CDR3 size: 17 residues. Germline V CDR1 and CDR2: SGHTS, YDEGEE. Trimming took off 5 bases at V and 2 bases at J, with 20 bases between the two ends. CDR3 bases: TGTGCCAGCAGACCCGGGGCCGGACAATGGGGCAATCAGCCCCAGCATTTT. Translation: CASRPGAGQWGNQPQHF. The variable domain in full, completed from reference TRBV5-8 and TRBJ1-5, reads EAGVTQSPTHLIKTRGQQATLRCSPISGHTSVYWYQQALGLGLQFLLWYDEGEERNRGNFPPRFSGRQFPNYSSELNVNALELEDSALYLCASRPGAGQWGNQPQHFGDGTRLSIL.

V and J are TRBV5-8 and TRBJ2-1; D is undetermined. V was trimmed by 4 bases and J by 4 bases, leaving 9 bases between them. In germline, CDR1 is SGHTS, CDR2 YDEGEE. There are 13 residues in the CDR3. The CDR3 coding sequence is TGTGCCAGCAGCCCAAATTATTACAATGAGCAGTTCTTC. It yields the protein CASSPNYYNEQFF.

This chain connects TRBV19 to TRBJ1-1; a possible D gene is TRBD1 (5 bases). Germline CDR1 is LNHDA and CDR2 is SQIVND (reference sequence). Trimming left V 6 bases short and J 5 bases short, with 13 bases between. This CDR3 spans 13 amino acids. CDR3 DNA sequence: TGTGCCAGTAGGCGAAGGGGAGAAACTGAAGCTTTCTTT. This encodes CASRRRGETEAFF. Looking up the rest from reference TRBV19 and TRBJ1-1 gives the full variable domain: DGGITQSPKYLFRKEGQNVTLSCEQNLNHDAMYWYRQDPGQGLRLIYYSQIVNDFQKGDIAEGYSVSREKKESFPLTVTSAQKNPTAFYLCASRRRGETEAFFGQGTRLTVV.

The V gene is TRBV6-5, the J gene TRBJ2-5; possibly TRBD2 for D (7 bases). V lost 6 bases and J lost 6, with 14 bases in between. The CDR3 consists of 13 residues. Germline-derived CDR1 and CDR2 are MNHEY and SVGAGI. CDR3 loop: CASRPGGRQTQYF. CDR3 coding DNA: TGTGCCAGCAGGCCCGGGGGGCGACAGACCCAGTACTTC.

The gene calls are TRBV27 and TRBJ2-3; TRBD2 aligns across 10 bases. Germline assignment: CDR1 MNHEY and CDR2 SMNVEV (reference sequence). The CDR3 covers 18 residues. V lost 6 bases, J lost 0 bases, and 12 bases stayed unmatched. CDR3 protein: CASSPWLAGVRSTDTQYF. The CDR3 bases are TGTGCCAGCAGCCCATGGCTAGCGGGAGTAAGGAGCACAGATACGCAGTATTTT.

The rearrangement links TRBV5-6 to TRBJ2-3; 10 bases are shared with TRBD2. The V gene's germline CDR1 is SGHDT and CDR2 YYEEEE. The CDR3 covers 15 residues. V lost 5 bases, J lost 2 bases, and 5 bases stayed unmatched. The CDR3 DNA follows: TGTGCCAGCAGTCGGACTAGCGGATTCACAGATACGCAGTATTTT. Translation gives CASSRTSGFTDTQYF.

This clone appeared once. This chain connects TRBV18 to TRBJ2-2; D gene ambiguous. Germline V gene sequence: CDR1 KGHSH, CDR2 LQKENI. The CDR3 consists of 14 residues. V shed 1 base and J shed 7 bases, with 10 bases lying between them. The CDR3 DNA reads as TGTGCCAGCTCACCACGGGCCGGTCTCGGGGAGCTGTTTTTT. Its protein product is CASSPRAGLGELFF.